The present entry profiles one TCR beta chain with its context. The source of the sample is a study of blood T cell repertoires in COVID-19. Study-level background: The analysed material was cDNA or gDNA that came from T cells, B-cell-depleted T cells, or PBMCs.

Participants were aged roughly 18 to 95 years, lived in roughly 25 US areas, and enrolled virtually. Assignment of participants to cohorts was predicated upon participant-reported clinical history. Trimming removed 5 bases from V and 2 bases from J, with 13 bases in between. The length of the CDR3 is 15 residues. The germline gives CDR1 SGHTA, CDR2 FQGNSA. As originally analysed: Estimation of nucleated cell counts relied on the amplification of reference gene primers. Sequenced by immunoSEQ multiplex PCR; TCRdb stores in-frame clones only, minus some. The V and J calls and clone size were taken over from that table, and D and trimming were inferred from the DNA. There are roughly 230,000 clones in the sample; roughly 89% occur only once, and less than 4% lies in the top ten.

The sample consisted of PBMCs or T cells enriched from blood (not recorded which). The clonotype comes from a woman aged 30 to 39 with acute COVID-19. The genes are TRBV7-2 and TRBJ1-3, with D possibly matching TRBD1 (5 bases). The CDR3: CASSPRRGTGNTIYF. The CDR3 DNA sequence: TGTGCCAGCAGCCCGCGGAGGGGCACTGGAAACACCATATATTTT. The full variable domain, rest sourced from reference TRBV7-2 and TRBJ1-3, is GAGVSQSPSNKVTEKGKDVELRCDPISGHTALYWYRQSLGQGLEFLIYFQGNSAPDKSGLPSDRFSAERTGGSVSTLTIQRTQQEDSAVYLCASSPRRGTGNTIYFGEGSWLTVV.